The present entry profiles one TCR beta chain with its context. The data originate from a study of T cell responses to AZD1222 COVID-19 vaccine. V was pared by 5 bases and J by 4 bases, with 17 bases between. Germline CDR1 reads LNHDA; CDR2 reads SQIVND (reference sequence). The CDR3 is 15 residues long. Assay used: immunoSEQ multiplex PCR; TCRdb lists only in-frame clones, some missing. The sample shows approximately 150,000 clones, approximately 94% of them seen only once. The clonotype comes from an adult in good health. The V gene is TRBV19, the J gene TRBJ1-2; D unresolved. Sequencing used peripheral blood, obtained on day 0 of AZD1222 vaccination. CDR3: CASSLGLQTIYGYTF. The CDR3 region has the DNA TGTGCCAGTAGTCTCGGGCTTCAGACTATCTATGGCTACACCTTC.